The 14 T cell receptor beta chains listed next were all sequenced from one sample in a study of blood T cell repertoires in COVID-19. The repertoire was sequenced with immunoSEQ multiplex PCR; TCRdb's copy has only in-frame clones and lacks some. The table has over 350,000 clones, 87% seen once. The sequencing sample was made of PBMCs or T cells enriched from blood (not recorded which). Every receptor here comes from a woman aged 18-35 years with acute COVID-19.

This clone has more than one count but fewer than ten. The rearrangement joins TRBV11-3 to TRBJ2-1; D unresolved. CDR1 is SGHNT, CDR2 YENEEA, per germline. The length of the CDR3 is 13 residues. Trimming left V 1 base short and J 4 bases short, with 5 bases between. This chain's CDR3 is CASSLVPYNEQFF. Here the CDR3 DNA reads TGTGCCAGCAGCTTAGTTCCGTACAATGAGCAGTTCTTC.

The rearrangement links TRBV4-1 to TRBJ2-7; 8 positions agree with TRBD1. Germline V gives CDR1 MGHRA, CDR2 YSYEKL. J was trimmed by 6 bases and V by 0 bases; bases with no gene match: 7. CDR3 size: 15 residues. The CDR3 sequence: CASSQEDRVGFEQYF. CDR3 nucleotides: TGCGCCAGCAGCCAAGAGGACAGGGTCGGGTTCGAGCAGTACTTC.

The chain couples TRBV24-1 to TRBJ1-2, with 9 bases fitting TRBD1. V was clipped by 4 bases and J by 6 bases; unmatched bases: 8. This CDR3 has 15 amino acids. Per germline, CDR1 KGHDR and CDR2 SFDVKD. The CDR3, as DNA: TGTGCCACCAGTGACCCGGGACAGGGTGAAAATGGCTACACCTTC. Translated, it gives CATSDPGQGENGYTF.

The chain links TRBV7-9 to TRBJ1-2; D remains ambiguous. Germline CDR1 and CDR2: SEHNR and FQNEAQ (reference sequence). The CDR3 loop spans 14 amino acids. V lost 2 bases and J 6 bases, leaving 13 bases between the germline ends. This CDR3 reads CASSLIVREDGYTF. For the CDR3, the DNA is TGTGCCAGCAGCTTAATTGTGAGGGAGGATGGCTACACCTTC.

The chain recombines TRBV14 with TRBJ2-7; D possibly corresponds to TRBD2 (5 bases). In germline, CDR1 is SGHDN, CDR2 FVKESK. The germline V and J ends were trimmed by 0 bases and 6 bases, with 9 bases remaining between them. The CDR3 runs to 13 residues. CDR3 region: CASSQDRRGEQYF. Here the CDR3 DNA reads TGTGCCAGCAGCCAAGATCGTCGGGGCGAGCAGTACTTC.

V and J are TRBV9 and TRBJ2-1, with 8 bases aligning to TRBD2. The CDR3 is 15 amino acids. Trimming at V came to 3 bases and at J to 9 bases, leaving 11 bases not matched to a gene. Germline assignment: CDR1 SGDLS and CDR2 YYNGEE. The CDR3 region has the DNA TGTGCCAGCAGCGCCCCCGGGACTAGTAACACTGAGCAGTTCTTC. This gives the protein CASSAPGTSNTEQFF.

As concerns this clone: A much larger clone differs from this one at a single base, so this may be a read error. CDR3 DNA: TGTGCCAGCAGCCTTAGCGGGGAAGAGACCCAGTACTTC. Its protein product is CASSLSGEETQYF. The chain links TRBV3-1 (or the pseudogene TRBV3-2) to TRBJ2-5, with 8 nucleotides matching TRBD2. J gave up 3 bases and V 4 bases, and 1 base lay outside the gene matches. In germline, CDR1 is LGHDT, CDR2 YNNKEL (reference sequence). The CDR3 consists of 13 residues.

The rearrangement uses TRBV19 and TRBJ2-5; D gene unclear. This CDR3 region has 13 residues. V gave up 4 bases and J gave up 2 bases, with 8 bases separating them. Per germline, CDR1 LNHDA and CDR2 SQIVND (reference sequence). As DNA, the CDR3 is TGTGCCAGTAGTAGACTTGTTCAAGAGACCCAGTACTTC. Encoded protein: CASSRLVQETQYF.

CDR3 nucleotide sequence: TGTGCCAGCAGCGGGGGGCGAGTAAACACCGGGGAGCTGTTTTTT. Its protein is CASSGGRVNTGELFF. The J gene is TRBJ2-2, the V gene TRBV9, with a tentative D call TRBD1 (6 bases). The germline V gene has CDR1 SGDLS and CDR2 YYNGEE. Trimming removed 3 bases from V and 2 bases from J, with 11 bases in between. CDR3 length: 15 residues. Complete variable domain (other parts from reference TRBV9 and TRBJ2-2): DSGVTQTPKHLITATGQRVTLRCSPRSGDLSVYWYQQSLDQGLQFLIQYYNGEERAKGNILERFSAQQFPDLHSELNLSSLELGDSALYFCASSGGRVNTGELFFGEGSRLTVL.

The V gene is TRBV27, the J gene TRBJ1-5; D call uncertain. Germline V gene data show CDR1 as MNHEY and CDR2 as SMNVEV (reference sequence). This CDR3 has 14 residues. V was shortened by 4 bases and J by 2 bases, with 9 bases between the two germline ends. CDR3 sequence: CASSSSVGNQPQHF. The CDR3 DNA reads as TGTGCCAGCAGTTCCTCGGTGGGCAATCAGCCCCAGCATTTT.

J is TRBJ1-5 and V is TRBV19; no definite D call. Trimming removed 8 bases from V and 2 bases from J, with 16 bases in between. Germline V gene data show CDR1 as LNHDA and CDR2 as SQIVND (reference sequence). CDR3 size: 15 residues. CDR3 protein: CASRLLLGGNQPQHF. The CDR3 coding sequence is TGTGCCAGTCGCCTATTACTCGGTGGCAATCAGCCCCAGCATTTT.

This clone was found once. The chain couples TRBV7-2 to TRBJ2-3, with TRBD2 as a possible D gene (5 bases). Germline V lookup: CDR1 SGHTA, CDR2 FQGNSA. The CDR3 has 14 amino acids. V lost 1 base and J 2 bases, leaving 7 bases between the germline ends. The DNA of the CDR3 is TGTGCCAGCAGCTTAGGCGGGCACACAGATACGCAGTATTTT. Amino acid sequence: CASSLGGHTDTQYF. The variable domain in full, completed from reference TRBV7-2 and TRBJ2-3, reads GAGVSQSPSNKVTEKGKDVELRCDPISGHTALYWYRQSLGQGLEFLIYFQGNSAPDKSGLPSDRFSAERTGGSVSTLTIQRTQQEDSAVYLCASSLGGHTDTQYFGPGTRLTVL.

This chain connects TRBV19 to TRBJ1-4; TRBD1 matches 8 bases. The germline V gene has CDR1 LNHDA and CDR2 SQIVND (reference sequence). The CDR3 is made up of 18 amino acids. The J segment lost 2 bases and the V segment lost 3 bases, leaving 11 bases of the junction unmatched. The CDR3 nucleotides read TGTGCCAGTAGTATCCGCCTAGACAGGGGTCGGACTAATGAAAAACTGTTTTTT. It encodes CASSIRLDRGRTNEKLFF.

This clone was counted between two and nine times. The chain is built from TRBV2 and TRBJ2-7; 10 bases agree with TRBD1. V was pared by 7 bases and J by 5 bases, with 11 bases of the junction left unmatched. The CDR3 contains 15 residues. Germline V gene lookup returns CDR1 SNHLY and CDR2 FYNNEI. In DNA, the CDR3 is TGTGCCAGCACCTTACAGGGGACAGGGGCCGACGAGCAGTACTTC. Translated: CASTLQGTGADEQYF.